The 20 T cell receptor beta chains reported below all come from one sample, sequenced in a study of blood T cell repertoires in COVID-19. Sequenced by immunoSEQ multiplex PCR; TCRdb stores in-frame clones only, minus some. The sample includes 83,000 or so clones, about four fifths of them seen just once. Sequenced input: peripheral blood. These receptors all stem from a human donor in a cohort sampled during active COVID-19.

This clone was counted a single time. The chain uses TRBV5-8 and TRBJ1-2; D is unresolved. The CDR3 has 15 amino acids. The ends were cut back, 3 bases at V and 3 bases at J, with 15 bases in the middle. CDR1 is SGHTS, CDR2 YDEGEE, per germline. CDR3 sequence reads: CASSSRLGSYYGYTF. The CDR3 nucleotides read TGTGCCAGCAGCTCTCGGTTGGGCAGCTACTATGGCTACACCTTC.

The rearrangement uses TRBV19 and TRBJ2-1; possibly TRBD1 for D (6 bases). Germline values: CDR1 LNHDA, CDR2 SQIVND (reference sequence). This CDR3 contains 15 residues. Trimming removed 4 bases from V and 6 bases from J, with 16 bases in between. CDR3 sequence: CASSTDRFRTNEQFF. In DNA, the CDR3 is TGTGCCAGTAGTACCGACAGGTTCAGGACCAATGAGCAGTTCTTC.

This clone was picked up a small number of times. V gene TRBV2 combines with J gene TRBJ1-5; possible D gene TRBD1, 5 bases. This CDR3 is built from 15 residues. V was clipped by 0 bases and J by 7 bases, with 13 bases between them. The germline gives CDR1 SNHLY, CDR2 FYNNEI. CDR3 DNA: TGTGCCAGCAGTGAAGCCCGAGGAGGGACCCAGCCCCAGCATTTT. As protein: CASSEARGGTQPQHF.

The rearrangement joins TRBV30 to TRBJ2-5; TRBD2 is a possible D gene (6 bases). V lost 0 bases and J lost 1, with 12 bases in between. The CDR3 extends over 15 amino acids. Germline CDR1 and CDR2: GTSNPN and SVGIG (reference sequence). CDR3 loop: CAWSVRGGIQETQYF. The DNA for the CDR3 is TGTGCCTGGAGTGTACGTGGCGGGATCCAAGAGACCCAGTACTTC.

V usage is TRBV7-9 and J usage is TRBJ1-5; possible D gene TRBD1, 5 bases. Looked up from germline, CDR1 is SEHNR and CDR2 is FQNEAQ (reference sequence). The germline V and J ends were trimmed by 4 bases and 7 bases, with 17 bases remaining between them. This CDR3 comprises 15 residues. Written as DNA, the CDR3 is TGTGCCAGCAGCTCGCTTTCAGGGTCAGGGCAGCCCCAGCATTTT. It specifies CASSSLSGSGQPQHF. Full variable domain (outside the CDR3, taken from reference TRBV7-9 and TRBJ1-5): DTGVSQNPRHKITKRGQNVTFRCDPISEHNRLYWYRQTLGQGPEFLTYFQNEAQLEKSRLLSDRFSAERPKGSFSTLEIQRTEQGDSAMYLCASSSLSGSGQPQHFGDGTRLSIL.

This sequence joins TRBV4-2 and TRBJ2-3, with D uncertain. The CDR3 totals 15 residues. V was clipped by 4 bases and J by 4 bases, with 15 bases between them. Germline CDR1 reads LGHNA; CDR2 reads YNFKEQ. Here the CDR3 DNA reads TGTGCCAGCAGCCGCGATGGAGTAGTGGCAGATACGCAGTATTTT. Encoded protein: CASSRDGVVADTQYF.

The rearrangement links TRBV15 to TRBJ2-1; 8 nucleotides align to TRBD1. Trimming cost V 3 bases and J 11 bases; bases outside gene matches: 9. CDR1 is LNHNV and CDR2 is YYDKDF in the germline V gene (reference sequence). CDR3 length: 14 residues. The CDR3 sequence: CATSSTTGALQQFF. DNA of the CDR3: TGTGCCACCAGCAGCACGACAGGGGCCCTACAGCAGTTCTTC. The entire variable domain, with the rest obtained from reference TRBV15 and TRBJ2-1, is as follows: DAMVIQNPRYQVTQFGKPVTLSCSQTLNHNVMYWYQQKSSQAPKLLFHYYDKDFNNEADTPDNFQSRRPNTSFCFLDIRSPGLGDTAMYLCATSSTTGALQQFFGPGTRLTVL.

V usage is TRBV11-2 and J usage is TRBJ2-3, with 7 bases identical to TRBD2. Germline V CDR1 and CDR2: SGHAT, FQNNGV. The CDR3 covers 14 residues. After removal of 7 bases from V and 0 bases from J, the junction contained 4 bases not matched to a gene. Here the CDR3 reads CASMLRGSTDTQYF. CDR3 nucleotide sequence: TGTGCCAGCATGCTGCGGGGGAGCACAGATACGCAGTATTTT.

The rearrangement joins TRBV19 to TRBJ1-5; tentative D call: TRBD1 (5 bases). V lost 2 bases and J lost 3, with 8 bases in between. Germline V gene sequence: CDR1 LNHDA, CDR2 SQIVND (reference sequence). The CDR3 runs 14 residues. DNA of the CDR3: TGTGCCAGTAGTATACAGGGCCCCAATCAGCCCCAGCATTTT. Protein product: CASSIQGPNQPQHF.

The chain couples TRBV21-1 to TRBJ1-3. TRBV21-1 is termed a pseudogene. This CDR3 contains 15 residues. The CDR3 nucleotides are TGTGCCAGCAAACCGGGACTGATATCCGGTAACACCATATATTTT. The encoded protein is CASKPGLISGNTIYF.

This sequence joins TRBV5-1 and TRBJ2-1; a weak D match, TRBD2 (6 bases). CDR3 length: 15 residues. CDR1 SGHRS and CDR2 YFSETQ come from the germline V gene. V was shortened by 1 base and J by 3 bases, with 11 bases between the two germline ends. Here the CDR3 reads CASSLIGEDYNEQFF. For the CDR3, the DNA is TGCGCCAGCAGCTTGATTGGGGAGGACTACAATGAGCAGTTCTTC.

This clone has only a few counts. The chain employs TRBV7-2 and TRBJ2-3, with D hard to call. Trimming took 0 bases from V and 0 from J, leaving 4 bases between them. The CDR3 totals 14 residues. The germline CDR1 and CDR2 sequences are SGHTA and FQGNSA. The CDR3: CASSLAASTDTQYF. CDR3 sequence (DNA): TGTGCCAGCAGCTTAGCAGCAAGCACAGATACGCAGTATTTT.

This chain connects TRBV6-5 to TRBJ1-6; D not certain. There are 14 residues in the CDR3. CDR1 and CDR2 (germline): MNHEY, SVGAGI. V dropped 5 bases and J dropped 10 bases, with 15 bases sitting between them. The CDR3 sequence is CASSPSRIQSPLHF. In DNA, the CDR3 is TGTGCCAGCAGTCCCAGCAGGATACAATCACCCCTCCACTTT.

The CDR3 DNA reads as TGTGCCAGCAGTTACGCATGGGCGAGCAATCAGCCCCAGCATTTT. It specifies CASSYAWASNQPQHF. This sequence joins TRBV6-5 and TRBJ1-5; D call uncertain. With 2 bases removed from V and 1 base from J, the gap between germline ends came to 9 bases. Germline lookup yields CDR1 MNHEY and CDR2 SVGAGI. The CDR3 is made up of 15 amino acids.

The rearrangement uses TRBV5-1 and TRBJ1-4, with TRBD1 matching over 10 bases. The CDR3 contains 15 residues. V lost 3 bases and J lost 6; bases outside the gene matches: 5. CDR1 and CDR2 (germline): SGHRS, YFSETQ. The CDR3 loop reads CASSWTDRGYEKLFF. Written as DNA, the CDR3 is TGCGCCAGCAGCTGGACGGACAGGGGGTATGAAAAACTGTTTTTT.

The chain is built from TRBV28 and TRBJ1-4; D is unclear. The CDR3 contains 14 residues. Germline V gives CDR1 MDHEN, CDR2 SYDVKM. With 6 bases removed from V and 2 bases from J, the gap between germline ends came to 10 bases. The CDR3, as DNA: TGTGCCAGCAGCCGTCCCGTCACTAATGAAAAACTGTTTTTT. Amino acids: CASSRPVTNEKLFF.

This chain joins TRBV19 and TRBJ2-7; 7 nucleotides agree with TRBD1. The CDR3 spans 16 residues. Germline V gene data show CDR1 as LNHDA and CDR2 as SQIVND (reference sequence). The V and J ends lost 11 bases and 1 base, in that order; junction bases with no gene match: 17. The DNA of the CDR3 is TGTGCCGTCCGAAGTACAGGGGCGATTCTTTCCTACGAGCAGTACTTC. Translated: CAVRSTGAILSYEQYF.

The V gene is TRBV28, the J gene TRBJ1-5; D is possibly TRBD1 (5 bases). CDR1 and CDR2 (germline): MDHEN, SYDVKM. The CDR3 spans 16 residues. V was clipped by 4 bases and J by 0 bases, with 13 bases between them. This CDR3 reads CASSSTENYSNQPQHF. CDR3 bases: TGTGCCAGCAGTTCGACAGAGAACTATAGCAATCAGCCCCAGCATTTT. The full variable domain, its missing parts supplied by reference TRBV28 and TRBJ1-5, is DVKVTQSSRYLVKRTGEKVFLECVQDMDHENMFWYRQDPGLGLRLIYFSYDVKMKEKGDIPEGYSVSREKKERFSLILESASTNQTSMYLCASSSTENYSNQPQHFGDGTRLSIL.

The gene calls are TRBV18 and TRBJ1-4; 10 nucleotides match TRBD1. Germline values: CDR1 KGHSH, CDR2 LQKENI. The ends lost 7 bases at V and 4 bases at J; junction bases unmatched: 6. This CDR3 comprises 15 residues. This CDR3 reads CASLPTGGSNEKLFF. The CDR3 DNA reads TGTGCCAGCTTACCGACAGGGGGCAGTAATGAAAAACTGTTTTTT.

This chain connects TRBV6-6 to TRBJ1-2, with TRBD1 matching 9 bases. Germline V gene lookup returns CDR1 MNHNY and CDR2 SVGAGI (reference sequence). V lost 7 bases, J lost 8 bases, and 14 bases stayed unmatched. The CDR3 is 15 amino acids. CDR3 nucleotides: TGTGCCAGCATTACAGGGGGCGCAGTCGTTGGGGGCTACACCTTC. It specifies CASITGGAVVGGYTF.